These 16 T cell receptor beta chains were sequenced from one sample in a study of blood T cell repertoires in COVID-19. The data were produced by immunoSEQ multiplex PCR, yet TCRdb's version contains in-frame clones alone and is incomplete. Altogether 300,000 to 400,000 clones are present, roughly 86% being singletons, with the ten largest covering around 3%. Sequenced material: peripheral blood. Receptors originate from a human donor in a cohort sampled during active COVID-19.

The chain uses TRBV19 and TRBJ2-7, with a tentative D call TRBD1 (6 bases). The CDR3 is 15 residues long. Trimming cost V 3 bases and J 2 bases, with 14 bases left between them. Germline CDR1 and CDR2: LNHDA and SQIVND (reference sequence). The CDR3 DNA is TGTGCCAGTAGTATGACGAGGGGGAACCCCTACGAGCAGTACTTC. Translating gives CASSMTRGNPYEQYF.

The chain recombines TRBV3-1 (or the pseudogene TRBV3-2) with TRBJ2-1, with 10 bases matching TRBD2. The CDR3 loop spans 16 amino acids. The germline V gene encodes CDR1 LGHDT and CDR2 YNNKEL (reference sequence). V was pared by 0 bases and J by 8 bases, with 7 bases of the junction left unmatched. Here the CDR3 DNA reads TGTGCCAGCAGCCAAGAAGAGCGGGAGGGCTCGGATGAGCAGTTCTTC. Encoded protein: CASSQEEREGSDEQFF.

V usage is TRBV30 and J usage is TRBJ2-1, with D perhaps TRBD2 (6 bases). Germline assignment: CDR1 GTSNPN and CDR2 SVGIG (reference sequence). The CDR3 runs to 14 residues. V lost 3 bases, J lost 4 bases, and 13 bases lay in between. CDR3 DNA: TGTGCCTGGAGGGTCGGGACTGGGTACAATGAGCAGTTCTTC. Translated, it gives CAWRVGTGYNEQFF.

This sequence joins TRBV19 and TRBJ2-7, with D possibly TRBD2 on 7 matching bases. The CDR3 has 13 residues. The germline CDR1 and CDR2 sequences are LNHDA and SQIVND (reference sequence). Trimming took off 4 bases at V and 2 bases at J, with 9 bases between the two ends. The CDR3 is CASSRGGPYEQYF. In DNA form, the CDR3 reads TGTGCCAGTAGTAGGGGGGGGCCCTACGAGCAGTACTTC.

This chain joins TRBV24-1 and TRBJ2-2; D may be TRBD1 (5 bases). V was pared by 4 bases and J by 2 bases, with 10 bases between. The CDR3 sequence is 15 residues long. Germline CDR1 KGHDR, CDR2 SFDVKD. CDR3 nucleotide sequence: TGTGCCACCAGTGACCCCGGACAAAACACCGGGGAGCTGTTTTTT. This translates into CATSDPGQNTGELFF.

About this clone itself: A read error may account for a junction end that differs from germline. This rearrangement joins TRBV7-7 to TRBJ2-3, with 11 nucleotides matching TRBD2. This CDR3 is built from 15 residues. Germline CDR1 reads SSHAT; CDR2 reads FNYEAQ (reference sequence). In DNA form, the CDR3 reads TGTGCTAGCAGCTCGACTAGCGGGGGCACAGATACGCAGTATTTT. Translated, it gives CASSSTSGGTDTQYF.

The chain links TRBV6-5 to TRBJ2-7; D may be TRBD1 (5 bases). Germline values: CDR1 MNHEY, CDR2 SVGAGI. V was pared by 0 bases and J by 5 bases, with 14 bases between. This CDR3 contains 15 residues. CDR3 loop: CASSYSLRQSDEQYF. As DNA, the CDR3 is TGTGCCAGCAGTTACTCTCTGCGACAGTCGGACGAGCAGTACTTC.

This clone has more than one count but fewer than ten. The V and J genes are TRBV2 and TRBJ2-5; no firm D call. CDR1 and CDR2 (germline): SNHLY, FYNNEI. Trimming stripped 8 bases from V and 2 bases from J, with 9 bases between. The CDR3 contains 12 residues. The CDR3 sequence is CASATLQETQYF. Written as DNA, the CDR3 is TGTGCCAGCGCCACTCTTCAAGAGACCCAGTACTTC.

The V gene is TRBV7-8, the J gene TRBJ2-7; D is ambiguous. Trimming shortened V by 5 bases and J by 1 base, and 6 bases separated the two germline ends. CDR3 length equals 12 residues. Germline V gene data show CDR1 as SGHVS and CDR2 as FQNEAQ. CDR3 sequence reads: CASSQESYEQYF. The CDR3 DNA reads as TGTGCCAGCAGCCAAGAGTCCTACGAGCAGTACTTC.

The rearrangement uses TRBV19 and TRBJ1-2, with D uncertain. CDR1 is LNHDA and CDR2 is SQIVND in the germline V gene (reference sequence). The CDR3 is 13 amino acids. The germline V and J ends were trimmed by 0 bases and 2 bases, with 4 bases remaining between them. CDR3 sequence reads: CASSIERNYGYTF. The CDR3 DNA sequence: TGTGCCAGTAGTATAGAGCGGAACTATGGCTACACCTTC.

This chain uses TRBV30 with TRBJ2-1; 7 nucleotides align to TRBD2. V lost 3 bases, J lost 0 bases, and 5 bases stayed unmatched. CDR1 and CDR2 from the germline V gene are GTSNPN and SVGIG (reference sequence). The CDR3 is made up of 15 amino acids. This CDR3 is CAWRGGSVSYNEQFF. The CDR3 bases are TGTGCCTGGAGGGGCGGGAGCGTCTCCTACAATGAGCAGTTCTTC.

The chain carries TRBV4-1 and TRBJ2-1; no clear D. The germline V gene encodes CDR1 MGHRA and CDR2 YSYEKL. Trimming took 2 bases from V and 6 from J, leaving 17 bases between them. This CDR3 comprises 16 residues. CDR3: CASSQFQRLRFNEQFF. CDR3 nucleotides: TGCGCCAGCAGCCAATTCCAGAGGCTAAGATTCAATGAGCAGTTCTTC.

The DNA of the CDR3 is TGTGCCAGCAGCCCCGGGACAGGGAGAGGCGAGCAGTACTTC. Translation gives CASSPGTGRGEQYF. The chain is built from TRBV27 and TRBJ2-7; TRBD1 aligns across 9 bases. Germline loops: CDR1 MNHEY, CDR2 SMNVEV (reference sequence). The CDR3 spans 14 residues. V trimming: 6 bases; J trimming: 6 bases; junction bases outside the gene matches: 9.

The chain carries TRBV7-9 and TRBJ1-2, with 9 nucleotides matching TRBD1. The trim removed 5 bases at V and 8 bases at J, leaving 6 bases unmatched. The CDR3 runs 13 residues. The V gene's germline CDR1 is SEHNR and CDR2 FQNEAQ (reference sequence). CDR3 loop: CASSIRQGGGYTF. Written as DNA, the CDR3 is TGTGCCAGCAGCATTCGACAGGGGGGAGGCTACACCTTC.

The chain has TRBV3-1 (or the pseudogene TRBV3-2) and TRBJ2-5; TRBD2 matches at 7 bases. The CDR3 sequence is 15 residues long. V was pared by 4 bases and J by 3 bases, with 8 bases of the junction left unmatched. Germline lookup yields CDR1 LGHDT and CDR2 YNNKEL (reference sequence). The CDR3 sequence is CASSPWSGEKETQYF. CDR3 DNA: TGTGCCAGCAGCCCTTGGAGCGGGGAAAAAGAGACCCAGTACTTC.

The chain carries TRBV27 and TRBJ2-7, with 13 bases that match TRBD2. J gave up 5 bases and V 2 bases, and 6 bases lay outside the gene matches. CDR1 is MNHEY and CDR2 is SMNVEV in the germline V gene (reference sequence). This CDR3 comprises 16 residues. Written as DNA, the CDR3 is TGTGCCAGCAGTTTAGGGGACGGACTAGCGGGAGACGAGCAGTACTTC. Its translation: CASSLGDGLAGDEQYF.